Listed below are T cell receptor beta chains from one sample, sequenced in a study of cytomegalovirus exposure and HLA in healthy donors. The protocol was immunoSEQ multiplex PCR, while the TCRdb copy is restricted to in-frame clones and leaves out a portion. The table lists some 150,000 clones, 80% of them singletons. What was sequenced was PBMCs. These receptor sequences come from a woman aged 50 to 60 in good health and CMV-seronegative. CDR3s leave out the opening cysteine and the closing phenylalanine or tryptophan. A D gene is named only where the DNA matches it firmly.

v_call: TRBV9
j_call: TRBJ2-1
d_call: .
cdr3_aa: ASSVSSPDTYNEQF

v_call: TRBV27
j_call: TRBJ1-3
d_call: .
cdr3_aa: ASRPGGTEGNTIY

v_call: TRBV28
j_call: TRBJ2-5
d_call: .
cdr3_aa: ASSLSGETQY

v_call: TRBV27
j_call: TRBJ2-1
d_call: TRBD1
cdr3_aa: ASSTRTGKAVNEQF

v_call: TRBV15
j_call: TRBJ1-1
d_call: .
cdr3_aa: AARRQLENTEAF

v_call: TRBV6-6
j_call: TRBJ2-7
d_call: TRBD2
cdr3_aa: ASETTSGGYEQY

v_call: TRBV7-2
j_call: TRBJ1-3
d_call: TRBD1
cdr3_aa: ASSQDRGNTIY

v_call: TRBV5-4
j_call: TRBJ2-3
d_call: TRBD2
cdr3_aa: ASSPGLAGDTQY

v_call: TRBV7-2
j_call: TRBJ1-5
d_call: .
cdr3_aa: ASSFSDQPQH

v_call: TRBV4-1
j_call: TRBJ1-2
d_call: TRBD1
cdr3_aa: ASSQDRGRGISGYT

v_call: TRBV10-3
j_call: TRBJ1-3
d_call: .
cdr3_aa: AIGGDTGNTIY

v_call: TRBV13
j_call: TRBJ2-2
d_call: TRBD1
cdr3_aa: ASRLPPKTGAFNTGELF

v_call: TRBV9
j_call: TRBJ2-3
d_call: .
cdr3_aa: ASSPFVGARY

v_call: TRBV6-5
j_call: TRBJ2-7
d_call: TRBD1
cdr3_aa: ASRDRGESYEQY

v_call: TRBV7-2
j_call: TRBJ1-1
d_call: TRBD1
cdr3_aa: ASSFLPGQVTEAF